This TCR beta chain originates from a study of post-analysis software for immune sequencing data. Study as a whole: Relapsing-remitting, secondary progressive and progressive-relapsing multiple sclerosis courses were included. The study, taken as a whole, reports: Analysis by F measure revealed that same-batch samples clustered strongly together. Significantly lower normalized Chao1 diversity was seen in multiple sclerosis patients than in controls. Higher frequency in patients than in controls was seen for roughly five TRBV segments, with TRBV5-6, TRBV5-1 and TRBV20-1 among them.

Sequencing libraries made from TCR beta cDNA carried unique molecular identifiers. T cells numbering about 0.85 to 10 million yielded cDNA molecules that totaled some 500,000. One entry per CDR3 protein, called by TCRdb with MiXCR from the PCR reads. The data hold 750,000 to 950,000 distinct CDR3 sequences, with more than 45% observed a single time. This clonotype occurred once. The antigen remains undetermined. This CDR3 region has 17 residues. The V gene lost 0 bases and the J gene lost 3 bases, with 14 bases spanning the gap. CDR1 and CDR2 from the germline V gene are ENHRY and SYGVKD. Sequencing used blood. V is TRBV10-3 and J is TRBJ2-2, with a weak D call TRBD2 (6 bases). This TCR came from a girl aged 5-17 years with multiple sclerosis. CDR3 protein: CAISESAPGRDTGELFF. In DNA form, the CDR3 reads TGTGCCATCAGTGAGTCGGCACCCGGGAGAGACACCGGGGAGCTGTTTTTT.